This is a list of T cell receptor beta chains from one sample in a study of blood T cell repertoires in COVID-19. Some clones are missing from TCRdb's copy, which holds only in-frame ones; the method was immunoSEQ multiplex PCR. The sample carries fewer than 250,000 clones, 84% recorded once. The sequencing input was peripheral blood. Source of these receptors: a woman aged 80 or older with COVID-19, enrolled during active disease. The CDR3 runs from the conserved cysteine through the conserved F or W. A D gene is named only where the DNA matches it firmly. Only some rows state a clone size, as once, few, many or a class for expanded clones.

V gene	clone size	J gene	D gene	CDR3 DNA	CDR3 protein
TRBV4-3	once	TRBJ2-7	NA	TGCGCCAGCAGCCGGGCGCTTTCCTACGAGCAGTACTTC	CASSRALSYEQYF
TRBV10-1	NA	TRBJ1-1	NA	TGCGCCAGCAGACAAAAACTAAATACTGAAGCTTTCTTT	CASRQKLNTEAFF
TRBV28	NA	TRBJ1-1	NA	TGTGCCAGCAGTTCCCGCGGTGCGAACACTGAAGCTTTCTTT	CASSSRGANTEAFF
TRBV30	NA	TRBJ2-7	TRBD1	TGTGCCTGGAGTCCCGGGGGACAGGGAGGACTTTCGTACTTC	CAWSPGGQGGLSYF
TRBV10-3	NA	TRBJ1-4	NA	TGTGCCACGTGGGACGGACTAAATGAAAAACTGTTTTTT	CATWDGLNEKLFF
TRBV28	NA	TRBJ1-3	NA	TGTGCCAGCGCAAGGACTGGTGGAAACACCATATATTTT	CASARTGGNTIYF
TRBV6-2/TRBV6-3	NA	TRBJ2-5	TRBD1	TGTGCCAGCAGTAGGCAGGGGGCGCAGGAGACCCAGTACTTC	CASSRQGAQETQYF
TRBV3-1/TRBV3-2	NA	TRBJ2-7	TRBD2	TGTGCCAGCAGCCCGCCGTCAGCGGGGGCCTACTACGAGCAGTACTTC	CASSPPSAGAYYEQYF
TRBV5-1	NA	TRBJ1-1	TRBD1	TGCGCCAGCAGCTTACAGGGGGCCCACACTGAAGCTTTCTTT	CASSLQGAHTEAFF
TRBV7-2	NA	TRBJ1-4	NA	TGTGCCAGCAGCTTGCGGTATAATGAAAAACTGTTTTTT	CASSLRYNEKLFF
TRBV7-9	NA	TRBJ2-2	NA	TGTGCCAGCAGCTTGTGGACAGATACCGGGGAGCTGTTTTTT	CASSLWTDTGELFF
TRBV3-1/TRBV3-2	once	TRBJ2-1	TRBD2	TGTGCCAGCAGCCAGTCTAGCGGGGGCTCCTACAATGAGCAGTTCTTC	CASSQSSGGSYNEQFF
TRBV24-1	NA	TRBJ2-2	NA	TGTGCCACCAGTGATAATATCGGGGGGCCGAACACCGGGGAGCTGTTTTTT	CATSDNIGGPNTGELFF
TRBV18	once	TRBJ1-3	NA	TGTGCCAGCTCCGGGCAGGGGTCTTTCTCTGGAAACACCATATATTTT	CASSGQGSFSGNTIYF
TRBV2	NA	TRBJ1-5	NA	TGTGCCAGCAGCGAGAGGTACCAGCCCCAGCATTTT	CASSERYQPQHF
TRBV6-6	once	TRBJ1-1	NA	TGTGCCAGCAGTTACGCGCAGGGGACCACTGAAGCTTTCTTT	CASSYAQGTTEAFF
TRBV6-1	NA	TRBJ1-5	NA	TGTGCCAGCAGTGAATTTGGGGGCAGTCAGCCCCAGCATTTT	CASSEFGGSQPQHF
TRBV19	once	TRBJ2-1	TRBD1	TGTGCCAGTAGTTCCGCGTTGGACAGGGTATTCTTC	CASSSALDRVFF
TRBV7-2	NA	TRBJ2-2	NA	TGTGCCAGCAGCCCGACAGGCGCCGCCGGGGAGCTGTTTTTT	CASSPTGAAGELFF
TRBV7-2	NA	TRBJ2-3	NA	TGTGCCAGCAGCTTAGCGTTGGCCAGCACAGATACGCAGTATTTT	CASSLALASTDTQYF
TRBV7-8	NA	TRBJ2-5	TRBD2	TGTGCCAGCAGCCCGACTAGCGGGGACTACCAAGAGACCCAGTACTTC	CASSPTSGDYQETQYF
TRBV14	NA	TRBJ2-3	NA	TGTGCCAGCAGTCTCGACAGGAATACAGATACGCAGTATTTT	CASSLDRNTDTQYF
TRBV7-8	NA	TRBJ2-2	TRBD1	TGTGCCAGCAGCTCGCTGGGGACAGGGAACACCGGGGAGCTGTTTTTT	CASSSLGTGNTGELFF
TRBV6-5	NA	TRBJ1-6	TRBD1	TGTGCCAGCAGTTACAGGACAGGGAGAAGTTCACCCCTCCACTTT	CASSYRTGRSSPLHF
TRBV12-3/TRBV12-4	NA	TRBJ1-1	NA	TGTGCCAGCAGTTTACAGGGGAACACTGAAGCTTTCTTT	CASSLQGNTEAFF
TRBV4-2	once	TRBJ1-1	NA	TGTGCCAGCAGCCAAGCGGGGTGGGATGAAGCTTTCTTT	CASSQAGWDEAFF
TRBV5-1	once	TRBJ2-5	NA	TGCGCCAGCAGCTTGCAGGGGTTCAGCCAAGAGACCCAGTACTTC	CASSLQGFSQETQYF
TRBV11-3	few	TRBJ1-1	NA	TGTGCCAGCAGCTCCGATGGGGCAGCTGAAGCTTTCTTT	CASSSDGAAEAFF
TRBV5-1	NA	TRBJ2-4	NA	TGCGCCAGCAGCTTGGAACTAGGGGCGGGGACCAAAAACATTCAGTACTTC	CASSLELGAGTKNIQYF